The rows below give T cell receptor beta chains drawn from one sample of a study of somatic mutations in cytotoxic T cells in rheumatoid arthritis. The protocol was immunoSEQ multiplex PCR, while the TCRdb copy is restricted to in-frame clones and leaves out a portion. This repertoire shows fewer than 40,000 clones, 82% found once; its top ten account for around 8.2%. The sequenced sample was CD8+ T cells sorted from blood. All receptors come from an adult with rheumatoid arthritis. The CDR3 runs from the conserved cysteine through the conserved F or W. Each record gives: D gene, J gene, clone size, V gene, CDR3 protein, CDR3 DNA. D genes are given only for firm matches. The listing skips clone size in some rows; elsewhere it reads once, few, many or a size class.

. | TRBJ1-4 | . | TRBV6-6 | CASSYSVGGYNEKLFF | TGTGCCAGCAGTTACTCGGTGGGAGGATATAATGAAAAACTGTTTTTT
. | TRBJ1-3 | . | TRBV11-2 | CASSLDRGSGNTIYF | TGTGCCAGCAGCTTAGATCGGGGTTCTGGAAACACCATATATTTT
. | TRBJ2-4 | few | TRBV7-9 | CASSFTGTSLNIQYF | TGTGCCAGCAGCTTCACCGGGACTTCCTTAAACATTCAGTACTTC
TRBD1 | TRBJ2-7 | . | TRBV5-1 | CASSSDRVYEQYF | TGCGCCAGCAGCTCTGACAGGGTCTACGAGCAGTACTTC
TRBD1 | TRBJ2-1 | . | TRBV6-5 | CASSSGTGDFYNEQFF | TGTGCCAGCAGTTCGGGGACAGGCGATTTCTACAATGAGCAGTTCTTC
. | TRBJ1-6 | . | TRBV11-3 | CASSLGVTENSPLHF | TGTGCCAGCAGCTTAGGGGTGACAGAGAATTCACCCCTCCACTTT
TRBD1 | TRBJ1-1 | . | TRBV2 | CASSTDRGRMDPHTEAFF | TGTGCCAGCAGTACCGACAGGGGGCGTATGGATCCCCACACTGAAGCTTTCTTT
TRBD1 | TRBJ1-4 | . | TRBV30 | CAWSFLQGTNEKLFF | TGTGCCTGGAGTTTTTTACAGGGGACTAATGAAAAACTGTTTTTT
. | TRBJ2-7 | few | TRBV5-4 | CASSLMGSYEQYF | TGTGCCAGCAGCTTGATGGGGTCCTACGAGCAGTACTTC
. | TRBJ1-1 | few | TRBV5-1 | CASSLTGWNTEAFF | TGCGCCAGCAGCTTGACAGGGTGGAACACTGAAGCTTTCTTT
TRBD1 | TRBJ1-1 | . | TRBV27 | CASKAGGGEAFF | TGTGCCAGCAAAGCAGGGGGTGGTGAAGCTTTCTTT
. | TRBJ2-7 | . | TRBV7-9 | CASSRVRGEAYEQYF | TGTGCCAGCAGCCGCGTTAGAGGGGAGGCCTACGAGCAGTACTTC
TRBD1 | TRBJ1-6 | once | TRBV29-1 | CSVVQGDGSPLHF | TGCAGCGTCGTACAGGGGGACGGTTCACCCCTCCACTTT
. | TRBJ2-1 | . | TRBV14 | CASSPPGGGRDNEQFF | TGTGCCAGCAGCCCCCCAGGGGGGGGGAGAGACAATGAGCAGTTCTTC
. | TRBJ1-2 | . | TRBV6-6 | CASSRRGTHIGYTF | TGTGCCAGCAGTCGCCGGGGAACCCACATCGGCTACACCTTC
. | TRBJ2-7 | . | TRBV27 | CASRAQDRGGEQYF | TGTGCCAGCAGAGCCCAGGACAGAGGGGGAGAGCAGTACTTC
TRBD2 | TRBJ2-2 | few | TRBV10-3 | CAISGDSGRDTGELFF | TGTGCCATCAGTGGAGATAGCGGGAGGGACACCGGGGAGCTGTTTTTT
TRBD1 | TRBJ1-2 | . | TRBV5-1 | CASSLAGQGSFYGYTF | TGCGCCAGCAGCTTGGCGGGACAGGGGAGTTTCTATGGCTACACCTTC
. | TRBJ2-2 | medium-sized | TRBV6-4 | CASSEKQGNTGELFF | TGTGCCAGCAGTGAAAAACAGGGGAACACCGGGGAGCTGTTTTTT
TRBD2 | TRBJ2-7 | . | TRBV6-1 | CASTQTSGGLYEQYF | TGTGCCAGCACCCAAACTAGCGGGGGGCTCTACGAGCAGTACTTC
. | TRBJ1-2 | few | TRBV10-1 | CASRDSRTDNYGYTF | TGCGCCAGCAGGGACTCCCGGACAGATAACTATGGCTACACCTTC
TRBD1 | TRBJ1-1 | few | TRBV19 | CASTRWTGSTEAFF | TGTGCCAGTACCCGTTGGACAGGGAGCACTGAAGCTTTCTTT
TRBD2 | TRBJ2-7 | . | TRBV18 | CASSPASGSSYEQYF | TGTGCCAGCTCACCAGCTAGCGGGAGCTCCTACGAGCAGTACTTC
. | TRBJ1-4 | . | TRBV28 | CASSLMGVEVFF | TGTGCCAGCAGTTTAATGGGGGTAGAGGTGTTTTTT
TRBD2 | TRBJ2-1 | few | TRBV28 | CASSWGGEEYNEQFF | TGTGCCAGCAGTTGGGGGGGGGAGGAGTACAATGAGCAGTTCTTC
TRBD2 | TRBJ2-5 | . | TRBV29-1 | CSVLLAGGWETQYF | TGCAGCGTCCTACTAGCGGGAGGCTGGGAGACCCAGTACTTC
TRBD1 | TRBJ2-5 | . | TRBV7-2 | CASSPLDRPGETQYF | TGTGCCAGCAGCCCCTTGGACAGGCCTGGGGAGACCCAGTACTTC
. | TRBJ1-1 | . | TRBV28 | CASSLETLVGTEAFF | TGTGCCAGCAGTTTAGAAACGCTGGTTGGGACTGAAGCTTTCTTT
TRBD2 | TRBJ2-7 | . | TRBV6-5 | CASSPILGGGYEQYF | TGTGCCAGCAGTCCTATTTTGGGGGGGGGCTACGAGCAGTACTTC
. | TRBJ1-2 | . | TRBV9 | CASSAYREGYTF | TGTGCCAGCAGCGCGTACAGGGAGGGCTACACCTTC
TRBD2 | TRBJ2-3 | . | TRBV9 | CASSVETSGSTDTQYF | TGTGCCAGCAGCGTAGAAACTAGCGGGAGCACAGATACGCAGTATTTT
. | TRBJ2-5 | . | TRBV14 | CASSQVLPRSKEETQYF | TGTGCCAGCAGCCAAGTTCTCCCTAGATCTAAGGAAGAGACCCAGTACTTC
. | TRBJ1-2 | . | TRBV5-1 | CASSLYRGAGYGYTF | TGCGCCAGCAGCTTGTATAGGGGGGCGGGCTATGGCTACACCTTC